The rows below give T cell receptor beta chains drawn from one sample of a study of blood T cells in healthy people across ages. MiXCR, run by TCRdb on the 5' RACE reads, gives a single entry per CDR3 protein. The sample includes 650,000 to 1,000,000 distinct CDR3 sequences, around 36% of them seen just once. What was sequenced was blood. These receptors originate from a young man in good health. CDR3s include the opening cysteine and the closing phenylalanine or tryptophan. The order of the fields is V gene, clone size, J gene, D gene, CDR3 DNA, CDR3 protein. The D gene is left open where the match is weak. The size of a clone is reported for some rows only, either as once, few or many, or as a class for expanded clones.

v_gene: TRBV7-2
abundance: few
j_gene: TRBJ2-2
d_gene: -
CDR3nt: TGTGCCAGCAGACTATACAGTCAAAGCGGGGAGCTGTTTTTT
CDR3aa: CASRLYSQSGELFF

v_gene: TRBV12-3/TRBV12-4
abundance: few
j_gene: TRBJ1-5
d_gene: -
CDR3nt: TGTGCCAGCAGTTTTGAGAGCAATCAGCCCCAGCATTTT
CDR3aa: CASSFESNQPQHF

v_gene: TRBV12-3/TRBV12-4
abundance: few
j_gene: TRBJ1-1
d_gene: -
CDR3nt: TGTGCCAGCAGTTTAGCGAAAAGAACCCTGAACACTGAAGCTTTCTTT
CDR3aa: CASSLAKRTLNTEAFF

v_gene: TRBV7-2
abundance: -
j_gene: TRBJ2-7
d_gene: TRBD1
CDR3nt: TGTGCCAGCAGCGAGGACAGGGGGTTCGAGCAGTACTTC
CDR3aa: CASSEDRGFEQYF

v_gene: TRBV4-3
abundance: -
j_gene: TRBJ2-7
d_gene: TRBD1
CDR3nt: TGCGCCAGCAGCCAAGATCGGGGTCAGGGGGCTTACGAGCAGTACTTC
CDR3aa: CASSQDRGQGAYEQYF

v_gene: TRBV11-2
abundance: many
j_gene: TRBJ2-7
d_gene: TRBD1
CDR3nt: TGTGCCAGCAGCATCTCGACAGGGGGAATGTTTTACGAGCAGTACTTC
CDR3aa: CASSISTGGMFYEQYF

v_gene: TRBV24-1
abundance: -
j_gene: TRBJ1-2
d_gene: TRBD1
CDR3nt: TGTGCCACCAGTGACCTGGACAGGGACTATGGCTACACCTTC
CDR3aa: CATSDLDRDYGYTF

v_gene: TRBV20-1
abundance: -
j_gene: TRBJ2-5
d_gene: -
CDR3nt: TGCAGTGCTAGAGATCGGGGACGACACAATGAGCAGTACTTC
CDR3aa: CSARDRGRHNEQYF

v_gene: TRBV7-9
abundance: -
j_gene: TRBJ1-2
d_gene: -
CDR3nt: TGTGCCAGCAGCCGGACTGACAGGAGGAACTATGGCTACACCTTC
CDR3aa: CASSRTDRRNYGYTF

v_gene: TRBV9
abundance: -
j_gene: TRBJ1-1
d_gene: -
CDR3nt: TGTGCCAGCAGCGTAGGTCCAGGGAACACTGAAGCTTTCTTT
CDR3aa: CASSVGPGNTEAFF